This section outlines one TCR beta chain sequence together with its context. Trimming took 5 bases from V and 6 from J; bases not matched to a gene: 13. CDR1 SGHRS and CDR2 YFSETQ come from the germline V gene. The CDR3 contains 15 residues. This table comes from immunoSEQ multiplex PCR, and its TCRdb copy is limited to in-frame clones, with some not included. Of 300,000 to 350,000 clones listed, approximately 91% are singletons. This entry comes from a study of blood T cell repertoires in COVID-19. Study-wide background: PBMCs, B-cell-depleted T cells, or T cells provided the cDNA or gDNA that made up the material.

Seattle's enrolled individuals joined amid active infection and were then monitored longitudinally. The J gene is TRBJ2-7, the V gene TRBV5-1; 8 bases are shared with TRBD1. The specimen was peripheral blood. The sequence was obtained from a woman between 65 and 79 years old with COVID-19, enrolled during active disease. The CDR3 is CASRPLPDRASEQYF. The CDR3 DNA follows: TGCGCCAGCAGACCACTCCCGGACAGGGCAAGCGAGCAGTACTTC.